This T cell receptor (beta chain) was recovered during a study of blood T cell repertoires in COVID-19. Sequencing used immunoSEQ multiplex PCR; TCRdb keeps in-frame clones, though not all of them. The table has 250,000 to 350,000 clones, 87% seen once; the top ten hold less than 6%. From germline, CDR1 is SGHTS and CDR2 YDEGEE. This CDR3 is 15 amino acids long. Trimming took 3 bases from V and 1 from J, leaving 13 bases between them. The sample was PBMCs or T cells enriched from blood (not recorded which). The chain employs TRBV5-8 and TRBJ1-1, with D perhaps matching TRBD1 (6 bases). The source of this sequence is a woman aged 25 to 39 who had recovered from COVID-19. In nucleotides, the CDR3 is TGTGCCAGCAGCTCAAACAACAGGGCGAACACTGAAGCTTTCTTT. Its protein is CASSSNNRANTEAFF.